Listed here are 24 T cell receptor beta chains from one sample, sequenced in a study of blood T cells in healthy people across ages. A sample-barcoded 5' primer and a J-beta primer mix were used in a second PCR of about 6 to 12 cycles. TCRdb fed the 5' RACE reads into MiXCR, producing one record per CDR3 protein. The sample records around 1,000,000 distinct CDR3 sequences, around 25% being singletons. The same sample was also used in a study of T cells of mothers and their children.

Sequences were obtained from blood. The source is a girl aged 2-9 years in good health.

The chain carries TRBV20-1 and TRBJ1-2, with a tentative D call TRBD1 (5 bases). CDR1 is DFQATT, CDR2 SNEGSKA, per germline (reference sequence). The CDR3 has 13 residues. V lost 2 bases to trimming and J lost 4 bases, with 11 bases between them. The CDR3 DNA sequence: TGCAGTGCTAGATCGACAGACACCTATGGCTACACCTTC. This translates into CSARSTDTYGYTF.

In its sample, this clonotype was seen a few times. The chain recombines TRBV6-6 with TRBJ1-4; the D gene is possibly TRBD1 (5 bases). CDR3 size: 16 residues. The ends were cut back, 2 bases at V and 5 bases at J, with 15 bases in the middle. Germline V gene sequence: CDR1 MNHNY, CDR2 SVGAGI (reference sequence). CDR3 in amino acids: CASSYPSGGVNEKLFF. CDR3 bases: TGTGCCAGCAGTTACCCCAGCGGAGGGGTGAATGAAAAACTGTTTTTT.

This sequence joins TRBV15 and TRBJ2-3; TRBD1 might be the D (5 bases). The germline V gene has CDR1 LNHNV and CDR2 YYDKDF (reference sequence). This CDR3 contains 14 residues. V was clipped by 3 bases and J by 4 bases, with 11 bases between them. DNA of the CDR3: TGTGCCACCAGCAGTTCCGTAGGGGCAGATACGCAGTATTTT. This codes for CATSSSVGADTQYF.

This chain uses TRBV12-3 or TRBV12-4 with TRBJ2-3; TRBD1 matches 11 bases. This CDR3 is 16 amino acids long. With V trimmed by 5 bases and J by 4 bases, 8 bases remained unmatched. The CDR3 bases are TGTGCCAGCAGTCGCCGGGACAGGGGGGGGCCAGATACGCAGTATTTT. Translated, it gives CASSRRDRGGPDTQYF.

This CDR3 is CASRLGQRTGNTIYF. The DNA for the CDR3 is TGTGCCAGCCGACTCGGACAGAGGACAGGAAACACCATATATTTT. The chain has TRBV28 and TRBJ1-3; a possible D gene is TRBD1 (6 bases). This CDR3 comprises 15 residues. Deletions cut 8 bases from V and 4 bases from J, with 18 bases between. Germline-derived CDR1 and CDR2 are MDHEN and SYDVKM.

The chain carries TRBV20-1 and TRBJ1-6, with 7 bases fitting TRBD1. Germline V gene sequence: CDR1 DFQATT, CDR2 SNEGSKA (reference sequence). V lost 0 bases, J lost 3 bases, and 11 bases stayed unmatched. The CDR3 is 18 residues long. CDR3 protein: CSAREGLAGQRYNSPLHF. CDR3 DNA: TGCAGTGCTAGAGAGGGCCTCGCGGGACAGCGCTATAATTCACCCCTCCACTTT.

CDR3 in amino acids: CSARVGTGGSEQYF. Written as DNA, the CDR3 is TGCAGTGCTAGAGTGGGGACAGGAGGGTCTGAGCAGTACTTC. This chain links TRBV20-1 with TRBJ2-5, with 8 positions matching TRBD1. The CDR3 extends over 14 amino acids. CDR1 and CDR2 from the germline V gene are DFQATT and SNEGSKA (reference sequence). After removal of 1 base from V and 11 bases from J, the junction contained 12 bases not matched to a gene.

The CDR3 reads CASSLVTEDTQYF. The DNA of the CDR3 is TGTGCCAGCAGCTTAGTTACGGAAGATACGCAGTATTTT. V is TRBV7-9 and J is TRBJ2-3; no clear D gene. CDR1 and CDR2 from the germline V gene are SEHNR and FQNEAQ (reference sequence). This CDR3 is built from 13 residues. The V end lost 1 base, the J end lost 5 bases, and 7 bases lay between the germline ends. The full variable domain, with the rest looked up from reference TRBV7-9 and TRBJ2-3, is DTGVSQNPRHKITKRGQNVTFRCDPISEHNRLYWYRQTLGQGPEFLTYFQNEAQLEKSRLLSDRFSAERPKGSFSTLEIQRTEQGDSAMYLCASSLVTEDTQYFGPGTRLTVL.

This clonotype was recorded a few times. The chain links TRBV29-1 to TRBJ2-1; 8 nucleotides match TRBD1. Trimming removed 3 bases from V and 8 bases from J; junction bases left unmatched: 18. CDR1 and CDR2 from the germline V gene are SQVTM and ANQGSEA. CDR3 length equals 17 residues. The CDR3 coding sequence is TGCAGCGTTGAGCCAAGAGGGGCAGGGGGCGACTCGGATGAGCAGTTCTTC. Translation gives CSVEPRGAGGDSDEQFF.

This clonotype was seen only a few times. J is TRBJ2-4 and V is TRBV7-2; D not certain. CDR3 length equals 15 residues. Trimming shortened V by 3 bases and J by 0 bases, and 9 bases separated the two germline ends. Germline loops: CDR1 SGHTA, CDR2 FQGNSA. Written as DNA, the CDR3 is TGTGCCAGCAGCTTGGCCAACTTAGCCAAAAACATTCAGTACTTC. Its translation: CASSLANLAKNIQYF.

This clonotype was counted only a few times. This chain joins TRBV28 and TRBJ2-6; D not resolved. The V gene lost 5 bases and the J gene lost 0 bases, with 8 bases spanning the gap. CDR3 length equals 15 residues. The V gene's germline CDR1 is MDHEN and CDR2 SYDVKM. The CDR3 sequence: CASSPTNSGANVLTF. For the CDR3, the DNA is TGTGCCAGCAGTCCCACGAACTCTGGGGCCAACGTCCTGACTTTC.

This clonotype was counted only a few times. The V call is TRBV5-1, the J call TRBJ2-7, with 7 bases that match TRBD2. Germline CDR1 SGHRS, CDR2 YFSETQ. CDR3 size: 15 residues. V lost 2 bases, J lost 2 bases, and 7 bases stayed unmatched. In DNA, the CDR3 is TGCGCCAGCAGCTTTTTTGCGGGAGAGACCTACGAGCAGTACTTC. This translates into CASSFFAGETYEQYF. Together with reference TRBV5-1 and TRBJ2-7, the CDR3 gives the full variable domain: KAGVTQTPRYLIKTRGQQVTLSCSPISGHRSVSWYQQTPGQGLQFLFEYFSETQRNKGNFPGRFSGRQFSNSRSEMNVSTLELGDSALYLCASSFFAGETYEQYFGPGTRLTVT.

The table lists this clonotype with a few counts. This chain uses TRBV11-2 with TRBJ2-5; unclear D gene. The closer fit of TRBJ2-7 to the DNA end suggests the J call may be wrong. The length of the CDR3 is 18 residues. Looked up from germline, CDR1 is SGHAT and CDR2 is FQNNGV. The CDR3 nucleotides read TGTGCCAGCAGCTTAGGCGTTACCAAGGGTAGAACGTTCTACGAGCAGTACTTC. Encoded protein: CASSLGVTKGRTFYEQYF.

This clonotype was seen a few times. The rearrangement links TRBV6-2 or TRBV6-3 to TRBJ2-1; perhaps TRBD1 as D (6 bases). Trimming left V 0 bases short and J 0 bases short, with 12 bases between. CDR1 and CDR2 from the germline V gene are MNHEY and SVGEGT. CDR3 size: 17 residues. CDR3 nucleotide sequence: TGTGCCAGCAGTTACTCAAGACAGGATTACTCCTACAATGAGCAGTTCTTC. Translating it yields CASSYSRQDYSYNEQFF.

This clonotype was seen a few times. The chain employs TRBV4-1 and TRBJ2-7, with D unclear. The DNA end favors TRBJ2-1, so the J call may be wrong. The CDR3 length is 17 residues. Germline V gene sequence: CDR1 MGHRA, CDR2 YSYEKL. The CDR3 region is CASSHLGLANTNNEQFF. CDR3 sequence (DNA): TGCGCCAGCAGCCACCTCGGGTTAGCCAACACGAACAATGAGCAGTTCTTC.

This clonotype has a handful of counts. The chain joins TRBV7-8 to TRBJ1-3; 8 bases match TRBD1. V was pared by 4 bases and J by 2 bases, with 13 bases of the junction left unmatched. From germline, CDR1 is SGHVS and CDR2 FQNEAQ. The CDR3 has 18 residues. Here the CDR3 reads CASSSPVQGEDAGNTIYF. The CDR3 bases are TGTGCCAGCAGCTCACCAGTACAGGGGGAGGATGCTGGAAACACCATATATTTT.

J is TRBJ1-6 and V is TRBV4-2; D possibly corresponds to TRBD1 (6 bases). The CDR3 contains 16 residues. Germline V CDR1 and CDR2: LGHNA, YNFKEQ. With 1 base removed from V and 7 bases from J, the gap between germline ends came to 14 bases. CDR3 coding DNA: TGTGCCAGCAGCCAAGGGCAGGGGCATTCCAATTCACCCCTCCACTTT. Its translation: CASSQGQGHSNSPLHF.

The V call is TRBV5-6, the J call TRBJ1-1; maybe TRBD1 (5 bases). The CDR3 totals 14 residues. Trimming left V 2 bases short and J 4 bases short, with 12 bases between. Germline V gene lookup returns CDR1 SGHDT and CDR2 YYEEEE. For the CDR3, the DNA is TGTGCCAGCAGCTTTTGGACACAGCGCACTGAAGCTTTCTTT. It yields the protein CASSFWTQRTEAFF. The complete variable domain, with remaining parts taken from reference TRBV5-6 and TRBJ1-1, reads DAGVTQSPTHLIKTRGQQVTLRCSPKSGHDTVSWYQQALGQGPQFIFQYYEEEERQRGNFPDRFSGHQFPNYSSELNVNALLLGDSALYLCASSFWTQRTEAFFGQGTRLTVV.

Only a few counts were recorded for this clonotype. The V and J genes are TRBV10-3 and TRBJ2-4; TRBD1 agrees at 9 bases. Germline loops: CDR1 ENHRY, CDR2 SYGVKD. The CDR3 spans 15 residues. J was trimmed by 8 bases and V by 3 bases; bases with no gene match: 8. The CDR3 region is CAISERTGELDIQYF. In DNA, the CDR3 is TGTGCCATCAGTGAACGGACAGGGGAATTGGACATTCAGTACTTC.

The V and J genes are TRBV20-1 and TRBJ1-2, with D unresolved. V lost 6 bases and J lost 4, with 15 bases in between. This CDR3 comprises 13 residues. From germline, CDR1 is DFQATT and CDR2 SNEGSKA (reference sequence). CDR3 sequence (DNA): TGCAGTGCCACGAAGACGGGAATCTATGGCTACACCTTC. Translation: CSATKTGIYGYTF.

Concerning this clonotype: At one of its ends the junction is not consistent with the germline gene, which may arise from a read error. The CDR3 sequence: CGVWISMNTEAFF. As DNA, the CDR3 is TGCGGCGTTTGGATCAGCATGAACACTGAAGCTTTCTTT. The rearrangement links TRBV29-1 to TRBJ1-1, with D uncertain. This CDR3 has 13 amino acids. Germline-derived CDR1 and CDR2 are SQVTM and ANQGSEA.

In this sample, this clonotype turned up a few times. This sequence joins TRBV29-1 and TRBJ2-1; 12 nucleotides align to TRBD2. Germline V gives CDR1 SQVTM, CDR2 ANQGSEA. V lost 6 bases, J lost 7 bases, and 4 bases stayed unmatched. The CDR3 has 13 amino acids. The CDR3 sequence: CSVLAGGRNEQFF. In DNA form, the CDR3 reads TGCAGCGTACTAGCGGGAGGTCGGAATGAGCAGTTCTTC.

The chain joins TRBV7-9 to TRBJ1-3; tentative D call: TRBD1 (6 bases). V lost 6 bases, J lost 1 base, and 16 bases lay in between. Germline V lookup: CDR1 SEHNR, CDR2 FQNEAQ (reference sequence). This CDR3 spans 16 amino acids. The CDR3 sequence: CASSKQGAASGNTIYF. The CDR3 DNA is TGTGCCAGCAGTAAACAGGGTGCGGCGTCTGGAAACACCATATATTTT.

This clonotype was detected only a few times. This chain uses TRBV4-3 with TRBJ2-3, with 8 bases that match TRBD1. After removal of 4 bases from V and 4 bases from J, the junction contained 7 bases not matched to a gene. The germline gives CDR1 LGHNA, CDR2 YSLEER. The CDR3 sequence is 15 residues long. The CDR3 spells CASSRRTGFADTQYF. The CDR3 nucleotides are TGCGCCAGCAGCCGCCGGACAGGGTTCGCAGATACGCAGTATTTT.